One and the same sample provided the 23 T cell receptor beta chains below, sequenced in a study of blood T cell repertoires in COVID-19. Generated by immunoSEQ multiplex PCR, the TCRdb table keeps only in-frame clones and is missing some. The table lists 70,000 to 90,000 clones, less than 85% of them singletons, with roughly an eighth in the top ten. Sequencing was performed on peripheral blood. The receptors here all came from a human donor in a cohort sampled during active COVID-19.

This clone was seen just once. V and J are TRBV5-1 and TRBJ2-5; D might be TRBD2 (6 bases). Germline CDR1 and CDR2: SGHRS and YFSETQ. This CDR3 spans 14 amino acids. V lost 4 bases, J lost 2 bases, and 12 bases lay in between. CDR3: CASSARAGQETQYF. In DNA form, the CDR3 reads TGCGCCAGCAGCGCGAGAGCGGGTCAAGAGACCCAGTACTTC. Complete variable domain (other parts from reference TRBV5-1 and TRBJ2-5): KAGVTQTPRYLIKTRGQQVTLSCSPISGHRSVSWYQQTPGQGLQFLFEYFSETQRNKGNFPGRFSGRQFSNSRSEMNVSTLELGDSALYLCASSARAGQETQYFGPGTRLLVL.

The V call is TRBV9, the J call TRBJ2-1, with TRBD2 matching 15 bases. The V segment lost 7 bases and the J segment 9 bases; nucleotides outside the gene matches: 5. The CDR3 runs to 14 residues. Germline CDR1 reads SGDLS; CDR2 reads YYNGEE. CDR3 amino acids: CASLPGLAGGEQFF. DNA of the CDR3: TGTGCCAGCCTTCCGGGACTAGCGGGAGGTGAGCAGTTCTTC.

The CDR3 region has the DNA TGTGCCAGCAGCCGAGGACTCCAAACGCAGTATTTT. Amino acids: CASSRGLQTQYF. This chain uses TRBV7-2 with TRBJ2-3; tentatively, D is TRBD2 (5 bases). V dropped 5 bases and J dropped 9 bases, with 12 bases sitting between them. Per germline, CDR1 SGHTA and CDR2 FQGNSA. This CDR3 spans 12 amino acids. Full variable domain (rest looked up from reference TRBV7-2 and TRBJ2-3): GAGVSQSPSNKVTEKGKDVELRCDPISGHTALYWYRQSLGQGLEFLIYFQGNSAPDKSGLPSDRFSAERTGGSVSTLTIQRTQQEDSAVYLCASSRGLQTQYFGPGTRLTVL.

The chain links TRBV19 to TRBJ2-7, with 11 bases matching TRBD2. The CDR3 consists of 15 residues. V trimming: 3 bases; J trimming: 3 bases; junction bases outside the gene matches: 4. In germline, CDR1 is LNHDA, CDR2 SQIVND (reference sequence). CDR3 in amino acids: CASSMGTSGDYEQYF. The CDR3 coding sequence is TGTGCCAGTAGTATGGGGACTAGCGGAGACTACGAGCAGTACTTC.

V gene TRBV11-3 combines with J gene TRBJ2-3; D ambiguous. The germline V gene has CDR1 SGHNT and CDR2 YENEEA. With 0 bases removed from V and 0 bases from J, the gap between germline ends came to 7 bases. The CDR3 length is 15 residues. The CDR3 here is CASSLDGGSTDTQYF. CDR3 sequence (DNA): TGTGCCAGCAGCTTAGATGGCGGCAGCACAGATACGCAGTATTTT.

The V gene is TRBV6-6, the J gene TRBJ1-2; TRBD1 matches at 9 bases. Trimming at V came to 6 bases and at J to 8 bases, leaving 7 bases not matched to a gene. Per the germline V gene, CDR1 is MNHNY and CDR2 is SVGAGI (reference sequence). This CDR3 has 13 amino acids. The CDR3 DNA is TGTGCCAGCAGGCGACAGGGGGAGGAAGGCTACACCTTC. Residues: CASRRQGEEGYTF.

The chain carries TRBV5-4 and TRBJ1-6; 7 bases agree with TRBD1. J gave up 8 bases and V 3 bases, and 8 bases lay outside the gene matches. The CDR3 has 15 amino acids. The germline V gene has CDR1 SGHNT and CDR2 YYREEE (reference sequence). The CDR3 DNA sequence: TGTGCCAGCAGCTATGGGACAGCCCGAGATTCACCCCTCCACTTT. It translates to CASSYGTARDSPLHF. The variable domain in full, completed from reference TRBV5-4 and TRBJ1-6, reads ETGVTQSPTHLIKTRGQQVTLRCSSQSGHNTVSWYQQALGQGPQFIFQYYREEENGRGNFPPRFSGLQFPNYSSELNVNALELDDSALYLCASSYGTARDSPLHFGNGTRLTVT.

This rearrangement joins TRBV10-3 to TRBJ1-1; weak D call: TRBD1 (5 bases). The CDR3 totals 14 residues. V was cut by 0 bases and J by 5 bases, with 10 bases left in between. Germline-derived CDR1 and CDR2 are ENHRY and SYGVKD. The CDR3 region has the DNA TGTGCCATCAGTGAGTCAGTGACAGAGACTGAAGCTTTCTTT. Translating gives CAISESVTETEAFF.

The CDR3 coding sequence is TGTGCCAGCAGCCCGACGTCGGGGGATACGCAGTATTTT. This codes for CASSPTSGDTQYF. The chain combines TRBV7-3 with TRBJ2-3; perhaps TRBD2 as D (5 bases). Germline assignment: CDR1 SGHTA and CDR2 FQGTGA. Trimming shortened V by 5 bases and J by 6 bases, and 12 bases separated the two germline ends. The CDR3 is 13 amino acids.

The rearrangement links TRBV4-3 to TRBJ1-1; 8 nucleotides align to TRBD1. V shed 4 bases and J 5 bases; nucleotides not matched to a gene: 9. Germline CDR1 LGHNA, CDR2 YSLEER. There are 15 residues in the CDR3. The CDR3 coding sequence is TGCGCCAGCAGCCGAGCAGGACAGGGAAGGACTGAAGCTTTCTTT. The encoded protein is CASSRAGQGRTEAFF.

The chain joins TRBV7-8 to TRBJ1-2, with 8 bases matching TRBD1. The CDR3 is 17 residues long. The germline V gene has CDR1 SGHVS and CDR2 FQNEAQ. J lost 2 bases, V lost 5 bases, and 13 bases had no gene match. The CDR3 spells CASSPDSGQVMNYGYTF. The CDR3, as DNA: TGTGCCAGCAGCCCCGATTCGGGACAGGTCATGAACTATGGCTACACCTTC.

The J gene is TRBJ2-5, the V gene TRBV29-1; 7 bases fit TRBD1. Germline V gives CDR1 SQVTM, CDR2 ANQGSEA. CDR3 length equals 14 residues. The V segment lost 7 bases and the J segment 1 base; nucleotides outside the gene matches: 9. DNA for the CDR3: TGCAGCGCCCGTCCAGGGGGAACCCAAGAGACCCAGTACTTC. It encodes CSARPGGTQETQYF.

This chain joins TRBV19 and TRBJ1-1, with D possibly being TRBD1 (5 bases). Between the trimmed V and J ends, which lost 6 bases and 4 bases, there was a span of 15 bases. This CDR3 spans 14 amino acids. Germline loops: CDR1 LNHDA, CDR2 SQIVND (reference sequence). The CDR3 reads CASSQGSISTEAFF. CDR3 in DNA: TGTGCCAGTAGCCAGGGTAGTATCAGCACTGAAGCTTTCTTT.

This clone showed up just a few times. The chain has TRBV7-9 and TRBJ1-1; D gene uncertain. Germline CDR1 and CDR2: SEHNR and FQNEAQ (reference sequence). Trimming cost V 1 base and J 2 bases, with 8 bases left between them. The CDR3 contains 14 residues. CDR3 in amino acids: CASSLGGLNTEAFF. The CDR3 region has the DNA TGTGCCAGCAGCTTAGGAGGACTTAACACTGAAGCTTTCTTT.

The chain links TRBV28 to TRBJ1-2; the match to TRBD1 covers 10 bases. CDR1 is MDHEN, CDR2 SYDVKM, per germline. The V segment lost 4 bases and the J segment 6 bases; nucleotides outside the gene matches: 8. The CDR3 sequence is 15 residues long. This chain's CDR3 is CASSSQGQGLHGYTF. The CDR3 DNA is TGTGCCAGCAGTTCACAGGGACAGGGGCTACATGGCTACACCTTC.

The table lists this clone with a count of one. CDR3 sequence: CASSQDSRGALYEQYF. The CDR3 DNA is TGTGCCAGCAGCCAAGATTCCAGGGGGGCCCTCTACGAGCAGTACTTC. The chain joins TRBV3-1 (or the pseudogene TRBV3-2) to TRBJ2-7; the D gene is possibly TRBD1 (7 bases). The V and J ends lost 0 bases and 3 bases respectively, with 15 bases between them. CDR1 and CDR2 from the germline V gene are LGHDT and YNNKEL (reference sequence). The CDR3 has 16 amino acids.

Here the CDR3 reads CASSEAGGGRQPQHF. CDR3 nucleotides: TGTGCCAGCAGTGAAGCGGGAGGAGGGAGGCAGCCCCAGCATTTT. The chain has TRBV2 and TRBJ1-5; D is uncertain. V was trimmed by 0 bases and J by 7 bases, leaving 13 bases between them. This CDR3 contains 15 residues. Germline assignment: CDR1 SNHLY and CDR2 FYNNEI.

The chain carries TRBV5-1 and TRBJ2-3; D may be TRBD2 (5 bases). V gave up 7 bases and J gave up 0 bases, with 12 bases separating them. Germline lookup yields CDR1 SGHRS and CDR2 YFSETQ. The CDR3 has 14 amino acids. CDR3 protein: CASYEGGSTDTQYF. As DNA, the CDR3 is TGCGCCAGCTATGAGGGCGGAAGCACAGATACGCAGTATTTT. Drawing the rest from reference TRBV5-1 and TRBJ2-3, the complete variable domain is KAGVTQTPRYLIKTRGQQVTLSCSPISGHRSVSWYQQTPGQGLQFLFEYFSETQRNKGNFPGRFSGRQFSNSRSEMNVSTLELGDSALYLCASYEGGSTDTQYFGPGTRLTVL.

The chain employs TRBV16 and TRBJ1-6; 10 bases align to TRBD1. Unmatched junction bases numbered 2, after V lost 4 bases and J lost 5 bases. The germline CDR1 and CDR2 sequences are KGHSY and FQNENV. The CDR3 totals 15 residues. The CDR3 sequence is CASSPGTGDNSPLHF. As DNA, the CDR3 is TGTGCCAGCAGCCCAGGGACAGGGGATAATTCACCCCTCCACTTT.

The rearrangement joins TRBV5-1 to TRBJ2-7, with D possibly TRBD1 on 6 matching bases. Germline V CDR1 and CDR2: SGHRS, YFSETQ. V lost 6 bases, J lost 5 bases, and 9 bases lay in between. This CDR3 contains 11 residues. CDR3 bases: TGCGCCAGCAACTCAGGGGACGAGCAGTACTTC. This sequence encodes CASNSGDEQYF.

The chain has TRBV5-1 and TRBJ2-1; tentatively, D is TRBD1 (5 bases). V lost 1 base and J lost 5, with 10 bases in between. Germline V CDR1 and CDR2: SGHRS, YFSETQ. The length of the CDR3 is 14 residues. The DNA of the CDR3 is TGCGCCAGCAGCTTGTTTCCAGGGAACAATGAGCAGTTCTTC. Encoded protein: CASSLFPGNNEQFF.

In its sample, this clone was seen a few times. This sequence joins TRBV6-6 and TRBJ1-1; D perhaps matches TRBD1 (5 bases). Germline V lookup: CDR1 MNHNY, CDR2 SVGAGI (reference sequence). V lost 0 bases to trimming and J lost 3 bases, with 11 bases between them. The length of the CDR3 is 15 residues. CDR3 DNA sequence: TGTGCCAGCAGTTACTCGGGGGGGATGGACACTGAAGCTTTCTTT. Its translation: CASSYSGGMDTEAFF.

The chain is built from TRBV5-1 and TRBJ2-1; TRBD2 agrees at 8 bases. CDR1 is SGHRS, CDR2 YFSETQ, per germline. This CDR3 spans 14 amino acids. V gave up 4 bases and J gave up 2 bases; unmatched junction bases: 2. Written as DNA, the CDR3 is TGCGCCAGCAGCGTTAGCGGGACCTACAATGAGCAGTTCTTC. Its translation: CASSVSGTYNEQFF.